A few counts support the clone carrying this TCR beta chain. This entry belongs to a study of blood T cell repertoires in COVID-19. Study summary: Acute and convalescent COVID-19 samples came from the United States, Italy and Spain. The analysed material was cDNA or gDNA that came from T cells, B-cell-depleted T cells, or PBMCs.

Germline CDR1 SGHNT, CDR2 YENEEA. Trimming removed 6 bases from V and 3 bases from J, with 17 bases in between. This CDR3 is built from 16 residues. Per the authors' pipeline: Reference gene primer amplification gave nucleated cell count estimates. Using immunoSEQ multiplex PCR, the repertoire was profiled, and TCRdb retains in-frame clones only, with some absent. V, J and clone size are those of that table, while D and trimming were read from the DNA. The sample contains some 350,000 clones, about 83% of which appear only once. The sequence derives from a man aged 30-40 years with active or convalescent COVID-19. The V and J genes are TRBV11-3 and TRBJ2-2; possibly TRBD1 for D (5 bases). The specimen was peripheral blood. The CDR3 nucleotides are TGTGCCAGCAGTCCCCGGCAGGGCCCTTACACCGGGGAGCTGTTTTTT. Encoded protein: CASSPRQGPYTGELFF.